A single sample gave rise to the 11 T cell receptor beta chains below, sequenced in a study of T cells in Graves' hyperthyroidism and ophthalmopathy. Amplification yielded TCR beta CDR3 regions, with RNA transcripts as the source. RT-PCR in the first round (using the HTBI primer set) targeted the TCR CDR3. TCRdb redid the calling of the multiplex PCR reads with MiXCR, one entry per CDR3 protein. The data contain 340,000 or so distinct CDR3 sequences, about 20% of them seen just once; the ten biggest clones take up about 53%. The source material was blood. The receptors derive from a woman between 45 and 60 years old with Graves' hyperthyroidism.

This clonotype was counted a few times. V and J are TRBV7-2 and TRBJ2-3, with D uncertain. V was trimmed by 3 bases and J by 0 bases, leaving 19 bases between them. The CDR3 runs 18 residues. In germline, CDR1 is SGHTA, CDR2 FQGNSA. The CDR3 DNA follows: TGTGCCAGCAGCTTCTCCGGGTCCCGTCTTGACAGCACAGATACGCAGTATTTT. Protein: CASSFSGSRLDSTDTQYF.

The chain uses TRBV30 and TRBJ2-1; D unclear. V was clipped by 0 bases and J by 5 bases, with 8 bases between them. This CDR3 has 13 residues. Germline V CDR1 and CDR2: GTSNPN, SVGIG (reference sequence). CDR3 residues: CAWSVLLHNEQFF. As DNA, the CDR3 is TGTGCCTGGAGTGTACTACTCCACAATGAGCAGTTCTTC.

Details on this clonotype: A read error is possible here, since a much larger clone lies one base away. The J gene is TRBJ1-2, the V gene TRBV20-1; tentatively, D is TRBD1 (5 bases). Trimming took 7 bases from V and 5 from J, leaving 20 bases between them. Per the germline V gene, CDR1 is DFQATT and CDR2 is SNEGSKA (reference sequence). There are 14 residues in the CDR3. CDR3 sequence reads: CSVPLGAASYGYTF. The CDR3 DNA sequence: TGCAGTGTTCCCCTCGGGGCAGCCTCTTATGGCTACACCTTC.

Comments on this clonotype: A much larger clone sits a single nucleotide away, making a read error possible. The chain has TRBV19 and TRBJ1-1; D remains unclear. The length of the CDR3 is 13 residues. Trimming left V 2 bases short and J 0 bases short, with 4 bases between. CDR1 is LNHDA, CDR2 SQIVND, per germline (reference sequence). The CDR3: CASSIKVNTEAFF. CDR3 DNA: TGTGCCAGTAGTATAAAGGTGAACACTGAAGCTTTCTTT.

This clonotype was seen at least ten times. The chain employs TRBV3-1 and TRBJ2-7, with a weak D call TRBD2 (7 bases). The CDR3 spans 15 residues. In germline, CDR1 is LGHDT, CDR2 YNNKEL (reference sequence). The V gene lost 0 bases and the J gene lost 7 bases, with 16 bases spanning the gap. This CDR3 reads CASSQEGAGAWEQYF. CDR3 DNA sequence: TGTGCCAGCAGCCAAGAGGGGGCGGGAGCTTGGGAGCAGTACTTC.

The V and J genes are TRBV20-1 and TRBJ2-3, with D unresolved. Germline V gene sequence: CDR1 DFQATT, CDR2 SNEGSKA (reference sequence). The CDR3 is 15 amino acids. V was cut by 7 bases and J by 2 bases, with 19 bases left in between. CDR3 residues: CSVWSRYYPTDTQYF. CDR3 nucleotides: TGCAGTGTCTGGTCCCGATACTATCCCACAGATACGCAGTATTTT.

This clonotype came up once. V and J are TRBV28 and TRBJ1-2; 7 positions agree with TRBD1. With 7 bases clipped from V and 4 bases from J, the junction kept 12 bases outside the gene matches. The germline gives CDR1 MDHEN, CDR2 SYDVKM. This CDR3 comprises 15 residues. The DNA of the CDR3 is TGTGCCAGCACCGATCAGGGGGTCGGGCGCTATGGCTACACCTTC. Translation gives CASTDQGVGRYGYTF.

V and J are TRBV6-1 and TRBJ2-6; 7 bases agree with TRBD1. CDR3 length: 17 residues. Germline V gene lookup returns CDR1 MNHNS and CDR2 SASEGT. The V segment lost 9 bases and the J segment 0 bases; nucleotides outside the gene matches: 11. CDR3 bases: TGTGCCAGTCGGTTTAGACAGGGATTCTCTGGGGCCAACGTCCTGACTTTC. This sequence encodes CASRFRQGFSGANVLTF.

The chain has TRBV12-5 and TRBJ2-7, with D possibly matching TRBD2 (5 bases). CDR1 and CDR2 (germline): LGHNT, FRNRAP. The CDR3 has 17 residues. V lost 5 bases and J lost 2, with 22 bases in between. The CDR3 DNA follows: TGTGCTAGTGGTCTACGAGGCCCGGGCCTCGGGGCCTACGAGCAGTACGTC. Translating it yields CASGLRGPGLGAYEQYV.

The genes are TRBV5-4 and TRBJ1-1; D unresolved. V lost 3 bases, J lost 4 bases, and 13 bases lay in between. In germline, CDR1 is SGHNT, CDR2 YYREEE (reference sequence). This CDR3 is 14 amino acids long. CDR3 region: CASSWTQMGTEAFF. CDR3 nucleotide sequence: TGTGCCAGCAGCTGGACTCAAATGGGCACTGAAGCTTTCTTT.

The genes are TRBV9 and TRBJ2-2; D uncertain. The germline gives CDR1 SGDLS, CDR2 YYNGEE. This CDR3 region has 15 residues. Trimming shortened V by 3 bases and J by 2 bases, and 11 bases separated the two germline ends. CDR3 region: CASSAGSDNTGELFF. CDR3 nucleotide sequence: TGTGCCAGCAGCGCAGGCTCAGACAACACCGGGGAGCTGTTTTTT.